Listed below are T cell receptor beta chains from one sample, sequenced in a study of blood T cell repertoires in COVID-19. Produced via immunoSEQ multiplex PCR; TCRdb's table is partial and in-frame only. This sample has tens of thousands of clones, with around 87% found just once. The sequencing input was peripheral blood. Receptors were obtained from a man in his fifties or sixties with acute or convalescent COVID-19. Each CDR3 is given with its conserved first and last residue. A D gene is named only where the DNA matches it firmly. Expanded clones are given a class, and other clones once, few, many or no size at all.

>TRBD2|TRBJ2-1|TRBV7-9|once
CASSIAGGLYEQFF
TGTGCCAGCAGCATAGCGGGGGGGCTGTACGAGCAGTTCTTC
>NA|TRBJ1-1|TRBV9|NA
CASSVGGDWTEAFF
TGTGCCAGCAGCGTCGGAGGGGATTGGACTGAAGCTTTCTTT
>NA|TRBJ1-4|TRBV7-8|NA
CASSPHRFGANEKLFF
TGTGCCAGCAGCCCCCACAGATTCGGTGCTAATGAAAAACTGTTTTTT
>NA|TRBJ1-2|TRBV6-2/TRBV6-3|NA
CASSYSGQLIYGYTF
TGTGCCAGCAGTTACTCCGGACAGTTGATCTATGGCTACACCTTC
>NA|TRBJ1-1|TRBV12-3/TRBV12-4|NA
CASSRFETEAFF
TGTGCCAGCAGTCGGTTCGAGACTGAAGCTTTCTTT
>TRBD2|TRBJ2-3|TRBV6-2/TRBV6-3|NA
CASSYSGGTDTQYF
TGTGCCAGCAGTTACTCGGGGGGGACGGATACGCAGTATTTT
>NA|TRBJ2-5|TRBV29-1|NA
CSVPGLPPAGETQYF
TGCAGCGTTCCTGGACTGCCCCCCGCCGGAGAGACCCAGTACTTC
>NA|TRBJ2-6|TRBV19|NA
CASSIRSGSGANVLTF
TGTGCCAGTAGTATAAGGTCAGGCTCTGGGGCCAACGTCCTGACTTTC
>TRBD2|TRBJ2-7|TRBV15|NA
CATSRTGLAGGSSYEQYF
TGTGCCACCAGCAGGACGGGACTAGCGGGGGGTTCTTCATACGAGCAGTACTTC
>NA|TRBJ2-5|TRBV30|NA
CAWSVQGQETQYF
TGTGCCTGGAGTGTACAGGGCCAAGAGACCCAGTACTTC
>NA|TRBJ2-4|TRBV2|NA
CASSEASFRAGVKNIQYF
TGTGCCAGCAGTGAAGCGTCTTTTCGCGCAGGGGTCAAAAACATTCAGTACTTC
>NA|TRBJ1-5|TRBV2|NA
CASSDRVRDQPQHF
TGTGCCAGCAGTGACAGGGTTCGAGATCAGCCCCAGCATTTT
>TRBD1|TRBJ2-5|TRBV14|NA
CASSQDSGGDETQYF
TGTGCCAGCAGCCAAGATTCAGGGGGCGATGAGACCCAGTACTTC
>TRBD1|TRBJ1-1|TRBV19|once
CASRDRTNTEAFF
TGTGCCAGCAGGGACAGAACAAACACTGAAGCTTTCTTT
>NA|TRBJ2-5|TRBV5-8|NA
CASSLVQGRETQYF
TGTGCCAGCAGCTTGGTGCAAGGGAGGGAGACCCAGTACTTC
>TRBD1|TRBJ2-7|TRBV10-2|once
CASSLRTGGKDEQYF
TGCGCCAGCAGTCTGAGGACAGGGGGCAAAGACGAGCAGTACTTC
>NA|TRBJ2-7|TRBV5-1|NA
CASSLDRAAYEQYF
TGCGCCAGCAGCTTGGACAGGGCGGCCTACGAGCAGTACTTC
>NA|TRBJ2-7|TRBV6-5|NA
CASRLTDLVYEQYF
TGTGCCAGCAGATTGACAGATTTAGTCTACGAGCAGTACTTC
>TRBD1|TRBJ1-4|TRBV10-3|NA
CATGTANEKLFF
TGTGCCACCGGGACAGCTAATGAAAAACTGTTTTTT
>NA|TRBJ2-2|TRBV5-1|NA
CASSLARGNTGELFF
TGCGCCAGCAGCTTGGCCCGGGGTAACACCGGGGAGCTGTTTTTT
>TRBD2|TRBJ2-5|TRBV2|few
CASSPLAGGAETQYF
TGTGCCAGCAGTCCCCTAGCGGGGGGGGCAGAGACCCAGTACTTC
>NA|TRBJ2-1|TRBV9|NA
CASSPQWGGQGDEQFF
TGTGCCAGCAGCCCCCAGTGGGGGGGCCAAGGCGACGAGCAGTTCTTC
>TRBD1|TRBJ2-5|TRBV9|NA
CASSVGQGDGETQYF
TGTGCCAGCAGCGTCGGACAGGGGGACGGGGAGACCCAGTACTTC
>NA|TRBJ1-1|TRBV21-1|NA
CASWKDGEGTEAFF
TGTGCCAGCTGGAAGGACGGGGAGGGCACTGAAGCTTTCTTT
>NA|TRBJ2-2|TRBV5-4|NA
CASSLISGELFF
TGTGCCAGCAGCTTAATATCGGGGGAGCTGTTTTTT
>NA|TRBJ1-4|TRBV19|few
CASSKRGFEEKLFF
TGTGCCAGTAGCAAAAGGGGGTTTGAGGAAAAACTGTTTTTT
>NA|TRBJ1-1|TRBV5-6|NA
CASSLLVVSLLNTEAFF
TGTGCCAGCAGCTTACTCGTCGTTTCCCTTCTAAACACTGAAGCTTTCTTT
>TRBD1|TRBJ1-5|TRBV19|NA
CASSIVGAGGRQPQHF
TGTGCCAGTAGTATAGTTGGGGCAGGGGGACGACAGCCCCAGCATTTT
>NA|TRBJ1-1|TRBV21-1|NA
CASSNEGDRANTEAFF
TGTGCCAGCAGCAATGAGGGGGACAGGGCGAACACTGAAGCTTTCTTT
>NA|TRBJ1-2|TRBV5-6|NA
CASKGGGLYGYTF
TGTGCCAGCAAGGGGGGAGGGCTCTATGGCTACACCTTC
>NA|TRBJ2-3|TRBV19|once
CASSSRDSENTQYF
TGTGCCAGTAGTTCAAGGGACTCAGAGAATACGCAGTATTTT
>NA|TRBJ2-1|TRBV5-6|NA
CASSSLKGWNEQFF
TGTGCCAGCAGCTCCCTGAAGGGGTGGAATGAGCAGTTCTTC
>NA|TRBJ2-3|TRBV12-5|once
CASGLPGGDTQYF
TGTGCTAGTGGTTTGCCCGGGGGAGATACGCAGTATTTT
>NA|TRBJ2-7|TRBV5-6|NA
CASSPWDNSYEQYF
TGTGCCAGCAGCCCGTGGGACAACTCCTACGAGCAGTACTTC
>TRBD1|TRBJ1-3|TRBV30|NA
CAWSKGRGPGNTIYF
TGTGCCTGGAGTAAGGGCAGGGGGCCTGGAAACACCATATATTTT